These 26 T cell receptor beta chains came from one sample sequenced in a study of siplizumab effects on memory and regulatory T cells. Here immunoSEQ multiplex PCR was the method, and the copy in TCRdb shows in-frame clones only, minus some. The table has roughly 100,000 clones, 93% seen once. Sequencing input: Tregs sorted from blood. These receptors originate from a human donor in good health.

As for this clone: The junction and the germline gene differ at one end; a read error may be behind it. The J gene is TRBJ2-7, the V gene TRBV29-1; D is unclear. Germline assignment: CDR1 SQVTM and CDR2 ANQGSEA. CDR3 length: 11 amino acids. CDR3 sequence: CSFENGYEQYF. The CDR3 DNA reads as TGCAGCTTTGAGAATGGATACGAGCAGTACTTC.

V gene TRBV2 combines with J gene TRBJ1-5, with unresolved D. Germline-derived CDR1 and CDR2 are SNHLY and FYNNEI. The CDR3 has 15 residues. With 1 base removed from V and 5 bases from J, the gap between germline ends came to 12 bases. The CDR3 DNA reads TGTGCCAGCAGTGAAGAAAACGACCGGTATCAGCCCCAGCATTTT. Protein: CASSEENDRYQPQHF.

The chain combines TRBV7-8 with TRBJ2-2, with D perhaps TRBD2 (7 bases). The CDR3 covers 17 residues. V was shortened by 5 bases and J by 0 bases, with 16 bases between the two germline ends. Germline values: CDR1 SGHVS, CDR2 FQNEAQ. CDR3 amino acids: CASSPPWGGPNTGELFF. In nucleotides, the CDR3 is TGTGCCAGCAGCCCACCTTGGGGGGGGCCGAACACCGGGGAGCTGTTTTTT. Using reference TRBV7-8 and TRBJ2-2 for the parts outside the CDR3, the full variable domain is GAGVSQSPRYKVAKRGQDVALRCDPISGHVSLFWYQQALGQGPEFLTYFQNEAQLDKSGLPSDRFFAERPEGSVSTLKIQRTQQEDSAVYLCASSPPWGGPNTGELFFGEGSRLTVL.

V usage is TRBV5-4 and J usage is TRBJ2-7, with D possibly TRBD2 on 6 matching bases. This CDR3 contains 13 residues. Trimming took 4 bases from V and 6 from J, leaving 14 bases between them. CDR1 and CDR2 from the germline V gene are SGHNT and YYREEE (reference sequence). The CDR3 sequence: CASSIPPEGEQYF. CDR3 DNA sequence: TGTGCCAGCAGCATCCCCCCGGAGGGCGAGCAGTACTTC.

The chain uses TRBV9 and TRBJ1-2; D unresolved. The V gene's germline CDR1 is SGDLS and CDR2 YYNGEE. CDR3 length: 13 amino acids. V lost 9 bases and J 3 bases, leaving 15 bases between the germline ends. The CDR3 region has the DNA TGTGCCACCAAACGACCGGGAGACTATGGCTACACCTTC. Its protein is CATKRPGDYGYTF.

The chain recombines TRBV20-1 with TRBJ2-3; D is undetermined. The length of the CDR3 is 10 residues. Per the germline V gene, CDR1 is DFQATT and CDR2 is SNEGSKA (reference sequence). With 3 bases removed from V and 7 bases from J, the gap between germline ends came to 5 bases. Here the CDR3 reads CSASGNTQYF. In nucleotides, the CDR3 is TGCAGTGCTAGTGGGAATACGCAGTATTTT.

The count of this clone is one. The CDR3 here is CASSLEGQGPYEQYF. In nucleotides, the CDR3 is TGTGCCAGCAGCTTAGAAGGACAGGGACCTTACGAGCAGTACTTC. The V call is TRBV7-9, the J call TRBJ2-7; 8 bases line up with TRBD1. V shed 1 base, J shed 4 bases, and the junction held 6 bases outside the gene matches. Per germline, CDR1 SEHNR and CDR2 FQNEAQ (reference sequence). The CDR3 covers 15 residues. Supplemented by reference TRBV7-9 and TRBJ2-7, the full variable domain reads DTGVSQNPRHKITKRGQNVTFRCDPISEHNRLYWYRQTLGQGPEFLTYFQNEAQLEKSRLLSDRFSAERPKGSFSTLEIQRTEQGDSAMYLCASSLEGQGPYEQYFGPGTRLTVT.

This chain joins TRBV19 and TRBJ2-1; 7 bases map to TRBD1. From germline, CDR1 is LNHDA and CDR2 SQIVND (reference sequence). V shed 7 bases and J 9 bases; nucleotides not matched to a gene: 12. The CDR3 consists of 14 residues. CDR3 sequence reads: CASNSPTGSGEQFF. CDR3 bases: TGTGCCAGTAACTCCCCGACAGGGAGCGGTGAGCAGTTCTTC.

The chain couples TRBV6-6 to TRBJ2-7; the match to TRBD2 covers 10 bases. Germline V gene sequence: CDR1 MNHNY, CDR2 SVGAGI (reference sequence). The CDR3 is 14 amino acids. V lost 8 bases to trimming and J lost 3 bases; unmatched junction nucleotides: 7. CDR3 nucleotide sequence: TGTGCCAGCCGAACTAGCGGGGTAGTCTACGAGCAGTACTTC. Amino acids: CASRTSGVVYEQYF.

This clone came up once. CDR3: CASSLGQTYEQYF. The DNA of the CDR3 is TGTGCCAGCAGCTTAGGACAGACCTACGAGCAGTACTTC. The chain links TRBV11-2 to TRBJ2-7, with D possibly being TRBD1 (5 bases). Germline loops: CDR1 SGHAT, CDR2 FQNNGV. The CDR3 is made up of 13 amino acids. V was clipped by 1 base and J by 2 bases, with 6 bases between them.

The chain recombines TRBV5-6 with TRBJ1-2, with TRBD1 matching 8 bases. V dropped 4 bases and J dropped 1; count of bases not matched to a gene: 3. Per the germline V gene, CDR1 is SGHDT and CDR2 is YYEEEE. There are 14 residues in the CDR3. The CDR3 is CASSPTGDNYGYTF. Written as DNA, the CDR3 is TGTGCCAGCAGCCCGACAGGGGATAACTATGGCTACACCTTC.

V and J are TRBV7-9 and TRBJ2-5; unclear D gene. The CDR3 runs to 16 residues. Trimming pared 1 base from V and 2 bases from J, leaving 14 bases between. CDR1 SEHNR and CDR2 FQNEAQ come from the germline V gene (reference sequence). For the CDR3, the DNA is TGTGCCAGCAGCTTAGTGGGCAGGACCTTTCAAGAGACCCAGTACTTC. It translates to CASSLVGRTFQETQYF. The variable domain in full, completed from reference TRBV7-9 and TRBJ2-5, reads DTGVSQNPRHKITKRGQNVTFRCDPISEHNRLYWYRQTLGQGPEFLTYFQNEAQLEKSRLLSDRFSAERPKGSFSTLEIQRTEQGDSAMYLCASSLVGRTFQETQYFGPGTRLLVL.

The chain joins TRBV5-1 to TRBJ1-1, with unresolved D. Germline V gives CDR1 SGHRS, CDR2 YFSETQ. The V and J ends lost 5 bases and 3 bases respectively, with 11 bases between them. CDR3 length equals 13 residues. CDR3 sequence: CASRSELDTEAFF. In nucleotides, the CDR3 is TGCGCCAGCAGATCCGAGCTAGACACTGAAGCTTTCTTT.

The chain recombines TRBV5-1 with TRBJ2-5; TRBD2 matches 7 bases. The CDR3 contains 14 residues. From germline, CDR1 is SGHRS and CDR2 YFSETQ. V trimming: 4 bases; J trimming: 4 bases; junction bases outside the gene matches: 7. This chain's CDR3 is CASSHGWEGETQYF. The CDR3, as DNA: TGCGCCAGCAGCCATGGTTGGGAGGGAGAGACCCAGTACTTC.

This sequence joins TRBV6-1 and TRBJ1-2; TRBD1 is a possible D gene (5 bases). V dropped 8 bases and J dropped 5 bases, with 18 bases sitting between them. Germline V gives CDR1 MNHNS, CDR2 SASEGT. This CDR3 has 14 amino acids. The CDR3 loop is CASAVERGTYGYTF. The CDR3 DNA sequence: TGTGCCAGCGCCGTTGAGCGGGGGACTTATGGCTACACCTTC.

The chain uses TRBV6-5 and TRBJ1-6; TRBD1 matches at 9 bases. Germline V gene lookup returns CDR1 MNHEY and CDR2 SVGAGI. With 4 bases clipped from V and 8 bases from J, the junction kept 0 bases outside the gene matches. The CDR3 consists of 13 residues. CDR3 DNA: TGTGCCAGCAGTTGGGACAGGGATTCACCCCTCCACTTT. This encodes CASSWDRDSPLHF.

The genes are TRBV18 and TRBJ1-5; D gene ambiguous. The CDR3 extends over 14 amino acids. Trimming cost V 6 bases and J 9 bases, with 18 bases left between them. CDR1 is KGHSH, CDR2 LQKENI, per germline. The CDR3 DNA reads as TGTGCCAGCTCCCCGAAGGGCGGGGATGGGCCCCAGCATTTT. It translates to CASSPKGGDGPQHF.

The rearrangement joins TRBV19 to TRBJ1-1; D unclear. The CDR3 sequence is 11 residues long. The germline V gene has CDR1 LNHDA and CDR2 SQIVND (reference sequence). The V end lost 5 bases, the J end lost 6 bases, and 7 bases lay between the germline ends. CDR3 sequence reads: CASSLGSEAFF. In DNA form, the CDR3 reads TGTGCCAGTAGTCTCGGATCTGAAGCTTTCTTT.

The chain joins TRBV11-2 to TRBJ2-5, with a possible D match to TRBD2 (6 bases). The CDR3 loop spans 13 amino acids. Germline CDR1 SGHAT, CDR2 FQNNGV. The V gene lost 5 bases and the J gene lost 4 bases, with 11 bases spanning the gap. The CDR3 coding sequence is TGTGCCAGCAGCCCCGGACTATCAGAGACCCAGTACTTC. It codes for CASSPGLSETQYF.

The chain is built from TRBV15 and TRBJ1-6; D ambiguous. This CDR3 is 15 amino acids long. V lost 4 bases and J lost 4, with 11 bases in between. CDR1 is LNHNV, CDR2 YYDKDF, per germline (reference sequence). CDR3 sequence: CATSKITQYNSPLHF. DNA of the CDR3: TGTGCCACCAGCAAAATAACACAATATAATTCACCCCTCCACTTT.

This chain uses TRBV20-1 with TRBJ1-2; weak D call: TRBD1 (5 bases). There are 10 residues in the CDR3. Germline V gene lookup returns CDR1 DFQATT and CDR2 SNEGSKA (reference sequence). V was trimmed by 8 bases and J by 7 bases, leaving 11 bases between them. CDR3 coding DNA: TGCAGTTACCTCGGGGGTGGCTACACCTTC. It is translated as CSYLGGGYTF.

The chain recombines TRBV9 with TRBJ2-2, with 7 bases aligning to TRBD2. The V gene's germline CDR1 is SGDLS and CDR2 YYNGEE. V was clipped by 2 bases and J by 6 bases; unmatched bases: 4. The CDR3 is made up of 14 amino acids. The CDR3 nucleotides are TGTGCCAGCAGCGTCCGGGGAGGGTCCGGGGAGCTGTTTTTT. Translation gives CASSVRGGSGELFF.

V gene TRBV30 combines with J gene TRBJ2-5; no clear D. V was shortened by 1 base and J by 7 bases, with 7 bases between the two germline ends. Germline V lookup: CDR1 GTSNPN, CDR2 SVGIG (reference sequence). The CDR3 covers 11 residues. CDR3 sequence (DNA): TGTGCCTGGAGTGGTCTGGCGACCCAGTACTTC. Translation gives CAWSGLATQYF.

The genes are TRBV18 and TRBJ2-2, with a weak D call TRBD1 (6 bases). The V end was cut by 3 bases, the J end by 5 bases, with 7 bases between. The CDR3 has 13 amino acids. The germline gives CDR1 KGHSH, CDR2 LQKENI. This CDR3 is CASSPTGTGELFF. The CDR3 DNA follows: TGTGCCAGCTCACCCACAGGGACCGGGGAGCTGTTTTTT. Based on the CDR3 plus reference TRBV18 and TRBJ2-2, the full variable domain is NAGVMQNPRHLVRRRGQEARLRCSPMKGHSHVYWYRQLPEEGLKFMVYLQKENIIDESGMPKERFSAEFPKEGPSILRIQQVVRGDSAAYFCASSPTGTGELFFGEGSRLTVL.

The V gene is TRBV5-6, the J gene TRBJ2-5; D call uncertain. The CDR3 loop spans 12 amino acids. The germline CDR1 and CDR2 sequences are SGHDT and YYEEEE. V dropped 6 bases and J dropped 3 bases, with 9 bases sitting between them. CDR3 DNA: TGTGCCAGCACCGCCGGAGAAGAGACCCAGTACTTC. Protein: CASTAGEETQYF.

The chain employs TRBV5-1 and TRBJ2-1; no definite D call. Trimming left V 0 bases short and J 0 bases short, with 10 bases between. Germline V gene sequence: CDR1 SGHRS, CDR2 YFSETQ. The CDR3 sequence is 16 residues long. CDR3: CASSLGQPPSYNEQFF. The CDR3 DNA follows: TGCGCCAGCAGCTTGGGTCAGCCCCCCTCCTACAATGAGCAGTTCTTC.